This TCR beta chain was retrieved from a study of T cell responses to AZD1222 COVID-19 vaccine. General study points: Spike was spanned by vaccine-associated CD4 TCRs, which were dominant at 160-218 and 743-854.

In regard to this clone: Antigen unknown.

Sequencing was performed with immunoSEQ multiplex PCR; in TCRdb, only in-frame clones are kept and a portion is missing. The sample holds 130,000 or so clones, 92% seen once. The clonotype originates from an adult in good health. Sequenced material: peripheral blood, taken on day 0 of AZD1222 vaccination.

The CDR3 spells CASSWEDRAREAFF. DNA for the CDR3: TGCGCCAGCAGCTGGGAGGACAGGGCTCGAGAAGCTTTCTTT. The chain is built from TRBV5-1 and TRBJ1-1; TRBD1 agrees at 8 bases. CDR3 length: 14 residues. Trimming cost V 3 bases and J 8 bases; bases outside gene matches: 9. CDR1 is SGHRS, CDR2 YFSETQ, per germline.